The present TCR beta chain was sequenced within a study of T cells in Graves' hyperthyroidism and ophthalmopathy. Study-level background: The blood sample was taken at first diagnosis, before treatment began.

CDR1 and CDR2 from the germline V gene are WSHSY and SAAADI. The germline V and J ends were trimmed by 3 bases and 4 bases, with 9 bases remaining between them. The CDR3 length is 13 residues. Regions amplified from RNA transcripts were the TCR beta CDR3 regions. HTBI primers drove first-round RT-PCR of the TCR CDR3. TCRdb re-called the multiplex PCR reads through MiXCR, storing one row per CDR3 protein. The table records a few hundred thousand distinct CDR3 sequences, roughly 14% of them present only once. This receptor was taken from a woman aged 25 to 39 with Graves' ophthalmopathy. The V and J genes are TRBV10-2 and TRBJ1-1; weak D call: TRBD1 (5 bases). Sequencing was carried out using blood. The CDR3 here is CASSDGRGTEAFF. The DNA for the CDR3 is TGCGCCAGCAGTGATGGGAGGGGCACTGAAGCTTTCTTT.